This entry is about one T cell receptor beta chain. Antigen specificity is unknown. The V segment lost 5 bases and the J segment 7 bases; nucleotides outside the gene matches: 5. The CDR3 consists of 13 residues. Germline V CDR1 and CDR2: SGHTA, FQGTGA. Some clones are missing from TCRdb's copy, which holds only in-frame ones; the method was immunoSEQ multiplex PCR. Of about 36,000 clones listed, approximately 94% are singletons. This specimen comes from a study of graft-versus-host responses after intestinal transplantation. Regarding the study as a whole: Some GvH clones were seen earlier in gut or blood, suggesting intestinal origin. An association linked early post-transplant HvG declines with peak circulating GvH clone levels. In patients with graft-donor T cell macrochimerism, allograft graft-versus-host to host-versus-graft clonal ratios were high.

This clonotype was obtained from a human donor who was the organ donor for an intestinal transplant. This specimen consisted of unstimulated CD4+ T cells sorted from spleen or lymph node cells, obtained before transplant. J is TRBJ1-2 and V is TRBV7-3, with 9 bases that match TRBD1. The DNA for the CDR3 is TGTGCCAGCAGCAAGGGACAGGGAAGTGGCTACACCTTC. Translating it yields CASSKGQGSGYTF.